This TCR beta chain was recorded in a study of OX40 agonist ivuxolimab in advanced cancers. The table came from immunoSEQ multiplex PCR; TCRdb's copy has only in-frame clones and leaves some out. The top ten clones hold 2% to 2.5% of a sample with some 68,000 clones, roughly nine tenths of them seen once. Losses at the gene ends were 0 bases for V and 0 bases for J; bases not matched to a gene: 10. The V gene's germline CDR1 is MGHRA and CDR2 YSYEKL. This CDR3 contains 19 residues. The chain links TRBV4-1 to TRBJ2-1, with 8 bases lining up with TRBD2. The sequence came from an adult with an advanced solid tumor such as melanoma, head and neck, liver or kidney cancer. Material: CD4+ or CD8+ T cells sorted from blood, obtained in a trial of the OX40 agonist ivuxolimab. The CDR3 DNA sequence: TGCGCCAGCAGCCAAGATCGAGATAGCGGGGAAAGCTCCTACAATGAGCAGTTCTTC. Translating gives CASSQDRDSGESSYNEQFF.